This entry features one TCR beta chain sequence. This entry is derived from a study of blood T cell repertoires in COVID-19. Across the whole study: Sources were T cells, B-cell-depleted T cells, or PBMCs; the material itself was cDNA or gDNA.

Participants spanned ages about 18 to 100 years and resided in 20 to 25 US areas. Method: immunoSEQ multiplex PCR; TCRdb's copy keeps in-frame clones and lacks some. The sample records roughly 300,000 clones, more than 85% being singletons. The receptor comes from a woman in her thirties who had recovered from COVID-19. Sample: PBMCs or T cells enriched from blood (not recorded which).

Here the CDR3 reads CASSKSGADTQYF. CDR3 in DNA: TGTGCCAGCAGCAAATCAGGGGCAGATACGCAGTATTTT. V usage is TRBV5-6 and J usage is TRBJ2-3; TRBD1 might be the D (6 bases). Germline V gene lookup returns CDR1 SGHDT and CDR2 YYEEEE. This CDR3 spans 13 amino acids. The germline V and J ends were trimmed by 4 bases and 4 bases, with 10 bases remaining between them.